The 27 T cell receptor beta chains below were found in one sample sequenced in a study of blood T cell repertoires in COVID-19. Sequenced by immunoSEQ multiplex PCR; TCRdb stores in-frame clones only, minus some. The data contain 15,000 to 17,000 clones, about 81% of them singletons. The sample was peripheral blood. All receptors come from an elderly man with active or convalescent COVID-19.

This clone was counted between two and nine times. This chain links TRBV28 with TRBJ2-2; tentative D call: TRBD1 (7 bases). CDR3 length: 18 residues. Between the trimmed V and J ends, which lost 10 bases and 6 bases, there was a span of 30 bases. Germline loops: CDR1 MDHEN, CDR2 SYDVKM. CDR3: CATQEERRRGLRAGELFF. CDR3 in DNA: TGTGCCACTCAGGAGGAAAGGCGGAGGGGGCTAAGGGCCGGGGAGCTGTTTTTT.

V and J are TRBV11-2 and TRBJ1-6; D perhaps matches TRBD1 (5 bases). V lost 5 bases, J lost 5 bases, and 13 bases lay in between. The CDR3 contains 15 residues. Germline CDR1 SGHAT, CDR2 FQNNGV. The DNA of the CDR3 is TGTGCCAGCAGCGGTGGGACGGGGGATAATTCACCCCTCCACTTT. Its protein product is CASSGGTGDNSPLHF.

The chain uses TRBV9 and TRBJ2-5; 8 nucleotides agree with TRBD2. Germline V CDR1 and CDR2: SGDLS, YYNGEE. J lost 4 bases, V lost 6 bases, and 11 bases had no gene match. CDR3 length: 15 residues. The CDR3 bases are TGTGCCAGCATTCTTAATAGCGGGGCCCCAGAGACCCAGTACTTC. Translation gives CASILNSGAPETQYF.

The gene calls are TRBV5-1 and TRBJ1-6, with TRBD1 identical over 11 bases. The CDR3 sequence is 16 residues long. The germline gives CDR1 SGHRS, CDR2 YFSETQ. V shed 2 bases, J shed 8 bases, and the junction held 6 bases outside the gene matches. The CDR3 reads CASSFGQGARHSPLHF. The DNA of the CDR3 is TGCGCCAGCAGCTTCGGACAGGGGGCACGGCATTCACCCCTCCACTTT. Filled out from reference TRBV5-1 and TRBJ1-6, the complete variable domain reads KAGVTQTPRYLIKTRGQQVTLSCSPISGHRSVSWYQQTPGQGLQFLFEYFSETQRNKGNFPGRFSGRQFSNSRSEMNVSTLELGDSALYLCASSFGQGARHSPLHFGNGTRLTVT.

The CDR3 protein is CASSETGPPYEQYF. DNA for the CDR3: TGTGCCAGCAGTGAAACAGGGCCCCCCTACGAGCAGTACTTC. V and J are TRBV6-1 and TRBJ2-7, with D maybe TRBD1 (6 bases). Per the germline V gene, CDR1 is MNHNS and CDR2 is SASEGT. The CDR3 totals 14 residues. The V end was cut by 2 bases, the J end by 2 bases, with 10 bases between.

The rearrangement joins TRBV2 to TRBJ2-1; TRBD1 matches 8 bases. J gave up 2 bases and V 6 bases, and 6 bases lay outside the gene matches. Germline V gives CDR1 SNHLY, CDR2 FYNNEI. The CDR3 extends over 15 amino acids. The CDR3 bases are TGTGCCAGCAGGACCCGGACAGGGACCTACAATGAGCAGTTCTTC. Translating gives CASRTRTGTYNEQFF.

In this sample, this clone turned up once. This chain joins TRBV6-6 and TRBJ1-5; a weak D match, TRBD1 (6 bases). Trimming removed 5 bases at V and 5 bases at J, with 13 bases between. The germline V gene has CDR1 MNHNY and CDR2 SVGAGI (reference sequence). This CDR3 is 14 amino acids long. Written as DNA, the CDR3 is TGTGCCAGCAGTCAAACAGGGTACGATCAGCCCCAGCATTTT. It yields the protein CASSQTGYDQPQHF.

The rearrangement joins TRBV19 to TRBJ1-3; TRBD1 is a possible D gene (5 bases). Germline assignment: CDR1 LNHDA and CDR2 SQIVND (reference sequence). The ends were cut back, 5 bases at V and 3 bases at J, with 14 bases in the middle. This CDR3 is 15 amino acids long. The DNA of the CDR3 is TGTGCCAGTAGTTTTGACGGGGGTCGTGGAAACACCATATATTTT. Translating it yields CASSFDGGRGNTIYF.

The V and J genes are TRBV5-1 and TRBJ2-3, with TRBD1 matching over 12 bases. The CDR3 runs 15 residues. V lost 5 bases to trimming and J lost 4 bases; unmatched junction nucleotides: 5. In germline, CDR1 is SGHRS, CDR2 YFSETQ. The CDR3 DNA reads TGCGCCAGCAGAACCGGGACAGGGGGCCCAGATACGCAGTATTTT. Its protein is CASRTGTGGPDTQYF.

The chain joins TRBV5-8 to TRBJ2-1; a possible D gene is TRBD2 (7 bases). CDR3 length equals 16 residues. V shed 3 bases and J shed 4 bases, with 17 bases lying between them. The germline V gene encodes CDR1 SGHTS and CDR2 YDEGEE. CDR3 protein: CASSSQYGGLYNEQFF. The CDR3 DNA sequence: TGTGCCAGCAGCTCCCAATACGGGGGGCTATACAATGAGCAGTTCTTC.

V gene TRBV5-4 combines with J gene TRBJ2-1, with 7 bases identical to TRBD2. Trimming at V came to 4 bases and at J to 6 bases, leaving 7 bases not matched to a gene. The CDR3 has 14 amino acids. Germline V gives CDR1 SGHNT, CDR2 YYREEE (reference sequence). As DNA, the CDR3 is TGTGCCAGCAGCGCGGGGGAGGGGATCAATGAGCAGTTCTTC. This translates into CASSAGEGINEQFF.

This clone was counted only a few times. This chain connects TRBV2 to TRBJ2-3, with D perhaps TRBD1 (5 bases). The CDR3 runs to 14 residues. The V end was cut by 3 bases, the J end by 3 bases, with 10 bases between. The germline V gene has CDR1 SNHLY and CDR2 FYNNEI. In nucleotides, the CDR3 is TGTGCCAGCAGTGACGTGGGGCGTACAGATACGCAGTATTTT. Protein: CASSDVGRTDTQYF.

V usage is TRBV7-2 and J usage is TRBJ2-1; 9 nucleotides agree with TRBD2. Germline CDR1 SGHTA, CDR2 FQGNSA. V lost 5 bases to trimming and J lost 2 bases; unmatched junction nucleotides: 4. This CDR3 comprises 15 residues. The CDR3 DNA reads as TGTGCCAGCAGCCAATCTAGCGGGGCCTACAATGAGCAGTTCTTC. Amino acids: CASSQSSGAYNEQFF. Complete variable domain (other parts from reference TRBV7-2 and TRBJ2-1): GAGVSQSPSNKVTEKGKDVELRCDPISGHTALYWYRQSLGQGLEFLIYFQGNSAPDKSGLPSDRFSAERTGGSVSTLTIQRTQQEDSAVYLCASSQSSGAYNEQFFGPGTRLTVL.

CDR3 sequence (DNA): TGTGCCAGCAGCCCGCAGGGACTAGCGGTCCGGGAGCTGTTTTTT. This gives the protein CASSPQGLAVRELFF. The rearrangement joins TRBV3-1 (or the pseudogene TRBV3-2) to TRBJ2-2, with 11 bases fitting TRBD2. V gave up 4 bases and J gave up 9 bases; unmatched junction bases: 7. CDR1 is LGHDT and CDR2 is YNNKEL in the germline V gene (reference sequence). This CDR3 has 15 residues.

The genes are TRBV7-6 and TRBJ2-5, with TRBD2 matching over 9 bases. V shed 5 bases and J 5 bases; nucleotides not matched to a gene: 9. The CDR3 has 15 amino acids. Germline loops: CDR1 SGHVS, CDR2 FNYEAQ. This CDR3 reads CASSRGGASTETQYF. The CDR3 nucleotides read TGTGCCAGCAGCCGCGGGGGGGCCTCGACGGAGACCCAGTACTTC. The whole variable domain, remainder taken from reference TRBV7-6 and TRBJ2-5, is GAGVSQSPRYKVTKRGQDVALRCDPISGHVSLYWYRQALGQGPEFLTYFNYEAQQDKSGLPNDRFSAERPEGSISTLTIQRTEQRDSAMYRCASSRGGASTETQYFGPGTRLLVL.

The rearrangement joins TRBV27 to TRBJ1-5, with no clear D. This CDR3 is built from 13 residues. The V end was cut by 3 bases, the J end by 5 bases, with 8 bases between. Looked up from germline, CDR1 is MNHEY and CDR2 is SMNVEV (reference sequence). The chain's CDR3 is CASSFNSDQPQHF. CDR3 nucleotide sequence: TGTGCCAGCAGTTTTAACAGTGATCAGCCCCAGCATTTT.

The chain combines TRBV18 with TRBJ2-2; no firm D call. Trimming cost V 7 bases and J 0 bases, with 9 bases left between them. The germline V gene has CDR1 KGHSH and CDR2 LQKENI. The CDR3 extends over 14 amino acids. The CDR3 sequence: CASFPGANTGELFF. The CDR3 DNA sequence: TGTGCCAGCTTCCCCGGAGCGAACACCGGGGAGCTGTTTTTT.

The chain is built from TRBV3-1 (or the pseudogene TRBV3-2) and TRBJ2-2; tentatively, D is TRBD2 (6 bases). Germline values: CDR1 LGHDT, CDR2 YNNKEL (reference sequence). V lost 5 bases, J lost 6 bases, and 7 bases lay in between. This CDR3 has 12 residues. CDR3 DNA sequence: TGTGCCAGCAGCTGGGACTCCGGGGAGCTGTTTTTT. Amino acid sequence: CASSWDSGELFF.

This clone was detected once. A junction end diverges from the germline sequence, so it may reflect a read error. This sequence joins TRBV3-1 (or the pseudogene TRBV3-2) and TRBJ2-3, with unresolved D. This CDR3 contains 12 residues. Per the germline V gene, CDR1 is LGHDT and CDR2 is YNNKEL (reference sequence). The CDR3 DNA reads TGTGCCAGCAGCCACGCAGGCCCGGTTGTTCATTTT. It yields the protein CASSHAGPVVHF.

This clone showed up just once. This chain uses TRBV24-1 with TRBJ2-5; 9 bases map to TRBD1. V shed 3 bases, J shed 4 bases, and the junction held 5 bases outside the gene matches. The CDR3 is made up of 15 amino acids. Germline CDR1 KGHDR, CDR2 SFDVKD. The CDR3 bases are TGTGCCACCAGTGATACGGGACAGGGTGGAGAGACCCAGTACTTC. It encodes CATSDTGQGGETQYF.

The chain combines TRBV6-5 with TRBJ2-7; TRBD2 aligns across 10 bases. V was clipped by 7 bases and J by 3 bases; unmatched bases: 6. The CDR3 sequence is 14 residues long. Germline-derived CDR1 and CDR2 are MNHEY and SVGAGI. For the CDR3, the DNA is TGTGCCAGCATGAGGCTAGCGGGGGTCTACGAGCAGTACTTC. The encoded protein is CASMRLAGVYEQYF.

Written as DNA, the CDR3 is TGCGCCAGCGTTCCGGACAGGGGGTGTCATCAGCCCCAGCATTTT. Protein product: CASVPDRGCHQPQHF. The V call is TRBV10-1, the J call TRBJ1-5, with 10 positions matching TRBD1. CDR3 size: 15 residues. With 8 bases clipped from V and 5 bases from J, the junction kept 9 bases outside the gene matches. From germline, CDR1 is WNHNN and CDR2 SYGVQD (reference sequence).

The CDR3 loop is CASRDLEGSGYEQYF. The CDR3 DNA reads as TGTGCCAGCAGGGATCTGGAGGGATCGGGCTACGAGCAGTACTTC. V is TRBV7-8 and J is TRBJ2-7; maybe TRBD2 (6 bases). CDR3 length: 15 residues. CDR1 SGHVS and CDR2 FQNEAQ come from the germline V gene. The V and J ends lost 6 bases and 3 bases respectively, with 18 bases between them.

The chain uses TRBV6-6 and TRBJ1-1; a possible D gene is TRBD1 (5 bases). Trimming removed 5 bases from V and 0 bases from J, with 16 bases in between. From germline, CDR1 is MNHNY and CDR2 SVGAGI (reference sequence). The CDR3 is 16 amino acids. CDR3 in DNA: TGTGCCAGCAGTCGAAATTGGGGCAGCTTGAACACTGAAGCTTTCTTT. Residues: CASSRNWGSLNTEAFF.

This CDR3 reads CATSVSGGSYNEQFF. The CDR3 bases are TGTGCCACCAGCGTTAGCGGGGGCTCCTACAATGAGCAGTTCTTC. The chain recombines TRBV15 with TRBJ2-1; TRBD2 matches at 9 bases. The CDR3 extends over 15 amino acids. The germline V gene encodes CDR1 LNHNV and CDR2 YYDKDF (reference sequence). The junction had 2 bases not matched to a gene; V was cut back by 5 bases and J by 0 bases.

This chain joins TRBV5-8 and TRBJ1-3; the D gene is possibly TRBD1 (5 bases). CDR3 length: 15 residues. Germline V gene sequence: CDR1 SGHTS, CDR2 YDEGEE. Trimming removed 2 bases at V and 2 bases at J, with 11 bases between. The CDR3 coding sequence is TGTGCCAGCAGCTTAGGGGTCCTCGCTGGAAACACCATATATTTT. Encoded protein: CASSLGVLAGNTIYF. Full variable domain (missing parts from reference TRBV5-8 and TRBJ1-3): EAGVTQSPTHLIKTRGQQATLRCSPISGHTSVYWYQQALGLGLQFLLWYDEGEERNRGNFPPRFSGRQFPNYSSELNVNALELEDSALYLCASSLGVLAGNTIYFGEGSWLTVV.

The rearrangement links TRBV4-1 to TRBJ2-1; the match to TRBD1 covers 8 bases. The CDR3 contains 14 residues. The V gene end was trimmed by 4 bases and the J gene end by 3 bases; junction bases not matched to a gene: 2. CDR1 is MGHRA and CDR2 is YSYEKL in the germline V gene. CDR3 bases: TGCGCCAGCAGCCGCGGGACAGGCTACAATGAGCAGTTCTTC. Its translation is CASSRGTGYNEQFF.